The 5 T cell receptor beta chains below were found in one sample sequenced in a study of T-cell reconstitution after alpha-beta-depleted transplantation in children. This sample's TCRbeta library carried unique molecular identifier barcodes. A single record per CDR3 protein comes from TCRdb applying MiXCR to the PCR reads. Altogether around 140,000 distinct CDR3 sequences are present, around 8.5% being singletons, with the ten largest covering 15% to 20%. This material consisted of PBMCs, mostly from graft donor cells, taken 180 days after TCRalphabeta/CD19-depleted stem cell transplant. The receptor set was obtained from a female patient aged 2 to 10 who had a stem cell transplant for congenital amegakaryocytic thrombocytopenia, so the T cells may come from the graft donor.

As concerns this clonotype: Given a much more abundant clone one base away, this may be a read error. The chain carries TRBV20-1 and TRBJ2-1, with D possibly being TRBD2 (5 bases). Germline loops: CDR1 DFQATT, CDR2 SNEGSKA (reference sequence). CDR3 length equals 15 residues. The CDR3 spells CSTRARRSAYNEQFF. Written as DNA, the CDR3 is TGCAGTACTAGAGCTAGGCGGAGTGCCTACAATGAGCAGTTCTTC.

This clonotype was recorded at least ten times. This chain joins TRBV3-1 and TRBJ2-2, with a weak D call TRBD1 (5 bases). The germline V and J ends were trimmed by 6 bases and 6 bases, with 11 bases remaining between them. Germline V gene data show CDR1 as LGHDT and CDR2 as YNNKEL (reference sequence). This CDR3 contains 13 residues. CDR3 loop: CASRGGRAGELFF. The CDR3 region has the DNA TGTGCCAGCAGGGGTGGCAGGGCCGGGGAGCTGTTTTTT.

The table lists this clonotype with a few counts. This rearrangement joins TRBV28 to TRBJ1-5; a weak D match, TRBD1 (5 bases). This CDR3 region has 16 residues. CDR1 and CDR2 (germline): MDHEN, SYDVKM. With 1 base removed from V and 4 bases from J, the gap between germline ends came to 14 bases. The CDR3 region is CASSLYAGQANQPQHF. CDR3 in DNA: TGTGCCAGCAGTTTATACGCAGGGCAAGCAAATCAGCCCCAGCATTTT.

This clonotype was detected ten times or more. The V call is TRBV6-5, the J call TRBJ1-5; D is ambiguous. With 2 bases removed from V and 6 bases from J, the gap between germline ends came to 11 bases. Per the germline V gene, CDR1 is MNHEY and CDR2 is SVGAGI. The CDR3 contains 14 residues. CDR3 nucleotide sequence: TGTGCCAGCAGTTACGGAAAGGGCGCTCAGCCCCAGCATTTT. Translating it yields CASSYGKGAQPQHF.

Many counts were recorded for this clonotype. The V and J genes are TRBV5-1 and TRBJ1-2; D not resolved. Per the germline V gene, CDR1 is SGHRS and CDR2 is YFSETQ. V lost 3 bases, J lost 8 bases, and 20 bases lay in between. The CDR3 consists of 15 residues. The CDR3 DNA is TGCGCCAGCAGCTGGGAGGTCGGGCCTAGGAGAGGCTACACCTTC. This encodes CASSWEVGPRRGYTF.